One and the same sample provided the 2 T cell receptor beta chains below, sequenced in a study of shared clonotypes between healthy human individuals. Clones were read by immunoSEQ multiplex PCR, and TCRdb kept only the in-frame ones, dropping some. The data hold about 1 million clones, with roughly 80% observed a single time. Sequenced: memory CD4+ T cells sorted from blood. The subset denotes: CD45RA-negative fraction. These receptors all stem from a man aged 18 to 30 in good health.

The rearrangement uses TRBV7-8 and TRBJ2-5, with 8 bases fitting TRBD2. The CDR3 is made up of 16 amino acids. Germline V lookup: CDR1 SGHVS, CDR2 FQNEAQ. With 5 bases clipped from V and 1 base from J, the junction kept 9 bases outside the gene matches. CDR3 bases: TGTGCCAGCAGCCTTCGGAGGCGGGGGGCCCAAGAGACCCAGTACTTC. Its protein product is CASSLRRRGAQETQYF.

The chain joins TRBV9 to TRBJ1-5, with TRBD1 identical over 9 bases. Germline CDR1 SGDLS, CDR2 YYNGEE. V shed 3 bases, J shed 3 bases, and the junction held 4 bases outside the gene matches. The length of the CDR3 is 15 residues. In DNA form, the CDR3 reads TGTGCCAGCAGCGCGGGACAGGGATACAATCAGCCCCAGCATTTT. This gives the protein CASSAGQGYNQPQHF. Full variable domain (missing parts from reference TRBV9 and TRBJ1-5): DSGVTQTPKHLITATGQRVTLRCSPRSGDLSVYWYQQSLDQGLQFLIQYYNGEERAKGNILERFSAQQFPDLHSELNLSSLELGDSALYFCASSAGQGYNQPQHFGDGTRLSIL.